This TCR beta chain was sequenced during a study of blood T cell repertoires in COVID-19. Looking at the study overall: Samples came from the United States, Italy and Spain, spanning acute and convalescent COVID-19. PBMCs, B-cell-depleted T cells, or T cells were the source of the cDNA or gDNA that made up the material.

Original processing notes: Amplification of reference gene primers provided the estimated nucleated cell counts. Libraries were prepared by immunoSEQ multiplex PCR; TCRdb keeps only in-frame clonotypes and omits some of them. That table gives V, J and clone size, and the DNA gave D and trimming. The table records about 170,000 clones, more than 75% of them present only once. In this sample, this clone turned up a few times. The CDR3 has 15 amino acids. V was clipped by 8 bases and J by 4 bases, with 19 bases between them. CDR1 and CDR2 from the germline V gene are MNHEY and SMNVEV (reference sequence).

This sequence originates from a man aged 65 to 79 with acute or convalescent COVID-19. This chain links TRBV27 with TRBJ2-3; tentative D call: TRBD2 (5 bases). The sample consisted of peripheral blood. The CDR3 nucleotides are TGTGCCAGCTACGGAGCGGCCTCAAGCGCAGATACGCAGTATTTT. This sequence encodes CASYGAASSADTQYF.